This section outlines one TCR beta chain sequence together with its context. The sample comes from a study of blood T cell repertoires in COVID-19. Authors' methods: Amplification from reference gene primers served as the basis for estimated nucleated cell counts. TCRdb's table, derived via immunoSEQ multiplex PCR, lists solely in-frame clones and lacks some. Clone size and the V and J calls come from that table; the DNA yielded D and trimming. The table lists roughly 670,000 clones, over 80% of them singletons. The CDR3 extends over 15 amino acids. Germline assignment: CDR1 SGHRS and CDR2 YFSETQ. V was clipped by 5 bases and J by 2 bases, with 15 bases between them.

The sequenced sample consisted of peripheral blood. The source is a woman between 18 and 29 years old with acute or convalescent COVID-19. V usage is TRBV5-1 and J usage is TRBJ2-3; D perhaps matches TRBD2 (5 bases). The CDR3 protein is CASSFNGEITDTQYF. DNA for the CDR3: TGCGCCAGCAGTTTTAACGGGGAGATCACAGATACGCAGTATTTT. Together with reference TRBV5-1 and TRBJ2-3, the CDR3 gives the full variable domain: KAGVTQTPRYLIKTRGQQVTLSCSPISGHRSVSWYQQTPGQGLQFLFEYFSETQRNKGNFPGRFSGRQFSNSRSEMNVSTLELGDSALYLCASSFNGEITDTQYFGPGTRLTVL.